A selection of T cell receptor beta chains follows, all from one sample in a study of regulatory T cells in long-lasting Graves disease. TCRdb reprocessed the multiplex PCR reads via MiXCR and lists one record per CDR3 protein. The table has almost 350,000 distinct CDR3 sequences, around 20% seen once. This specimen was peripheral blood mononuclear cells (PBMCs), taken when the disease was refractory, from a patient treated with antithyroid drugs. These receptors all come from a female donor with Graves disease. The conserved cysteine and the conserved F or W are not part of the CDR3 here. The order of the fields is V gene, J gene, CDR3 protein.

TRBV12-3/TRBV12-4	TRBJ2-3	ASKASRRGNTQY
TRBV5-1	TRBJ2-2	ASSRTSGRARELF
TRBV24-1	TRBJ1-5	ATSDPGAGVSNQPQH
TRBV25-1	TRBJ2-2	ASTLGGANGELF
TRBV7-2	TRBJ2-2	ASSLAAVGGELF
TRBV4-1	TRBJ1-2	ASSQDWTYGYT
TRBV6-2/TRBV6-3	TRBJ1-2	ASSATAEANYGYT
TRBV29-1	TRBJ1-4	SASTGRYEKLF
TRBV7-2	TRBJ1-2	ASSLGGAVNGYT
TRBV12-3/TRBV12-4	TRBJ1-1	ASSPRQGSALDTEAF
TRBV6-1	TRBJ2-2	ASRKLAGDTGELF
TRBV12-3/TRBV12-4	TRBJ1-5	ASSDRGGQPQH
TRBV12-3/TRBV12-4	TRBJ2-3	ASSLAQGNTDTQY
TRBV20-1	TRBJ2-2	SAPRTSVAGELF
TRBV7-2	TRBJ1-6	ASSLVGQNNSPLH
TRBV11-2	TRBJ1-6	ASSLRQGFYNSPLH
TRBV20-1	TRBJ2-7	SATGTGVFEQY
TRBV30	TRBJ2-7	AWSVLGGEQY
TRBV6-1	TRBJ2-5	ASSEVWGLAGGETQY
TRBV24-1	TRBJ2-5	ATSDRAGVIGETQY
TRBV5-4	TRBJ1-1	ASSIGIPASEAF
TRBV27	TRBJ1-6	ASTWGGGHSPLH
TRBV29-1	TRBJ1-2	SVEDWAGYGYT
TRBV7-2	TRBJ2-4	ASSLLVLGGGKNIQY
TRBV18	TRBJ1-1	ASSPPKGATTEAF
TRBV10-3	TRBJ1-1	ANGAGTEAF
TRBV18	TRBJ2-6	ASSSRTSGANVLT